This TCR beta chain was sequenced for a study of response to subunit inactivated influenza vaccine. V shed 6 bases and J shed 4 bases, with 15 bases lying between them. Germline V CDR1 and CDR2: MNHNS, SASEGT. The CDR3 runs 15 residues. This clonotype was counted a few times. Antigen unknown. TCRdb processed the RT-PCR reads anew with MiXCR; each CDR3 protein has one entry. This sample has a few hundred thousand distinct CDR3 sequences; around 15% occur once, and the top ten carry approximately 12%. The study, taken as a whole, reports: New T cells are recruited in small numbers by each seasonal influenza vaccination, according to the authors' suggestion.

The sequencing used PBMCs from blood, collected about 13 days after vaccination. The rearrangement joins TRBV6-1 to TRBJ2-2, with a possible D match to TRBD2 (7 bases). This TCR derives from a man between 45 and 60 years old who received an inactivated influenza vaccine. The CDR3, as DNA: TGTGCCAGCAGCGCTACAGGGAGGGTCACCGGGGAGCTGTTTTTT. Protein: CASSATGRVTGELFF.